The rows below give T cell receptor beta chains drawn from one sample of a study of cytomegalovirus exposure and HLA in healthy donors. Here immunoSEQ multiplex PCR was the method, and the copy in TCRdb shows in-frame clones only, minus some. The profile shows some 90,000 clones, 60% to 80% of them singletons. The source material was PBMCs. Receptor source: a man aged 55 to 70 in good health and CMV-seronegative. Each CDR3 is given with its conserved first and last residue. The D gene is left open where the match is weak. Rows give clone size only sometimes, using once, few, many, or a class for an expanded clone.

J gene: TRBJ2-5
V gene: TRBV2
D gene: TRBD1
clone size: few
CDR3 protein: CASKPGQGGETQYF
CDR3 DNA: TGTGCCAGCAAACCAGGACAGGGGGGGGAGACCCAGTACTTC

J gene: TRBJ2-1
V gene: TRBV29-1
D gene: TRBD2
clone size: NA
CDR3 protein: CSVLAGSYNEQFF
CDR3 DNA: TGCAGTGTCCTAGCGGGCTCCTACAATGAGCAGTTCTTC

J gene: TRBJ1-2
V gene: TRBV6-5
D gene: TRBD1
clone size: NA
CDR3 protein: CASSTQGVSYGYTF
CDR3 DNA: TGTGCCAGCAGCACACAGGGGGTGAGCTATGGCTACACCTTC

J gene: TRBJ1-4
V gene: TRBV5-6
D gene: NA
clone size: once
CDR3 protein: CASSLSQGPGEKLFF
CDR3 DNA: TGTGCCAGCAGCTTGAGTCAGGGTCCGGGTGAAAAACTGTTTTTT

J gene: TRBJ2-1
V gene: TRBV10-1
D gene: NA
clone size: NA
CDR3 protein: CASSEIGGNEQFF
CDR3 DNA: TGCGCCAGCAGTGAAATCGGCGGCAATGAGCAGTTCTTC

J gene: TRBJ2-1
V gene: TRBV29-1
D gene: TRBD2
clone size: NA
CDR3 protein: CSVGWGTSGSIKNEQFF
CDR3 DNA: TGCAGCGTTGGCTGGGGGACTAGCGGGAGTATTAAGAATGAGCAGTTCTTC

J gene: TRBJ2-2
V gene: TRBV19
D gene: NA
clone size: once
CDR3 protein: CASSIERNWGGELFF
CDR3 DNA: TGTGCCAGTAGTATAGAGAGAAATTGGGGAGGAGAGCTGTTTTTT

J gene: TRBJ1-4
V gene: TRBV18
D gene: NA
clone size: NA
CDR3 protein: CASSPNSATNEKLFF
CDR3 DNA: TGTGCCAGCTCACCCAACAGTGCAACTAATGAAAAACTGTTTTTT

J gene: TRBJ2-5
V gene: TRBV6-1
D gene: NA
clone size: few
CDR3 protein: CASSESLGTQYF
CDR3 DNA: TGTGCCAGCAGTGAATCCCTCGGGACCCAGTACTTC

J gene: TRBJ2-7
V gene: TRBV10-3
D gene: NA
clone size: few
CDR3 protein: CAISGTRYEQYF
CDR3 DNA: TGTGCCATCAGTGGGACTCGCTACGAGCAGTACTTC

J gene: TRBJ2-5
V gene: TRBV2
D gene: NA
clone size: NA
CDR3 protein: CASSENWGDEEETQYF
CDR3 DNA: TGTGCCAGCAGTGAAAATTGGGGGGACGAAGAAGAGACCCAGTACTTC

J gene: TRBJ2-1
V gene: TRBV19
D gene: NA
clone size: once
CDR3 protein: CASSSSGGTAYSYNEQFF
CDR3 DNA: TGTGCCAGTAGTTCCTCTGGCGGGACGGCCTACTCCTACAATGAGCAGTTCTTC

J gene: TRBJ2-7
V gene: TRBV27
D gene: NA
clone size: NA
CDR3 protein: CASRGVAYEQYF
CDR3 DNA: TGTGCCAGCAGGGGCGTTGCCTACGAGCAGTACTTC

J gene: TRBJ1-5
V gene: TRBV2
D gene: TRBD1
clone size: once
CDR3 protein: CASSRDRVGNQPQHF
CDR3 DNA: TGTGCCAGCAGCCGGGACAGGGTAGGCAATCAGCCCCAGCATTTT

J gene: TRBJ1-1
V gene: TRBV7-9
D gene: NA
clone size: few
CDR3 protein: CASSLDRVEVTEAFF
CDR3 DNA: TGTGCCAGCAGCTTAGACAGGGTGGAAGTTACTGAAGCTTTCTTT

J gene: TRBJ2-3
V gene: TRBV7-6
D gene: NA
clone size: NA
CDR3 protein: CASSLSSGTDTQYF
CDR3 DNA: TGTGCCAGCAGCTTATCGTCCGGCACAGATACGCAGTATTTT

J gene: TRBJ1-4
V gene: TRBV9
D gene: TRBD1
clone size: NA
CDR3 protein: CASSVARGHSEKLFF
CDR3 DNA: TGTGCCAGCAGCGTAGCCAGGGGGCACAGTGAAAAACTGTTTTTT

J gene: TRBJ1-1
V gene: TRBV2
D gene: TRBD1
clone size: few
CDR3 protein: CASSDLFLTGLPTEAFF
CDR3 DNA: TGTGCCAGCAGTGATCTTTTCTTGACAGGGTTGCCCACTGAAGCTTTCTTT

J gene: TRBJ2-7
V gene: TRBV7-6
D gene: TRBD1
clone size: NA
CDR3 protein: CASSLGGTGSYEQYF
CDR3 DNA: TGTGCCAGCAGCTTAGGGGGGACAGGATCCTACGAGCAGTACTTC

J gene: TRBJ2-7
V gene: TRBV4-2
D gene: TRBD1
clone size: NA
CDR3 protein: CASSQEPRDSPGEQYF
CDR3 DNA: TGTGCCAGCAGCCAGGAACCCCGGGACAGTCCGGGCGAGCAGTACTTC

J gene: TRBJ2-1
V gene: TRBV10-2
D gene: TRBD2
clone size: NA
CDR3 protein: CASSSLAGGWNEQFF
CDR3 DNA: TGCGCCAGCAGCAGCCTAGCGGGAGGGTGGAATGAGCAGTTCTTC

J gene: TRBJ2-5
V gene: TRBV9
D gene: NA
clone size: NA
CDR3 protein: CASSVGGQRAQETQYF
CDR3 DNA: TGTGCCAGCAGCGTAGGAGGTCAGCGGGCCCAAGAGACCCAGTACTTC

J gene: TRBJ2-5
V gene: TRBV7-7
D gene: NA
clone size: few
CDR3 protein: CASSLNRQETQYF
CDR3 DNA: TGTGCTAGCAGCTTAAACAGGCAAGAGACCCAGTACTTC

J gene: TRBJ2-5
V gene: TRBV27
D gene: NA
clone size: NA
CDR3 protein: CASSFRSRGSETQYF
CDR3 DNA: TGTGCCAGCAGTTTTCGCTCGCGGGGTTCGGAGACCCAGTACTTC

J gene: TRBJ1-1
V gene: TRBV5-1
D gene: NA
clone size: NA
CDR3 protein: CASSPLGGLNTEAFF
CDR3 DNA: TGCGCCAGCAGCCCCCTTGGAGGGCTGAACACTGAAGCTTTCTTT

J gene: TRBJ1-5
V gene: TRBV6-6
D gene: TRBD1
clone size: few
CDR3 protein: CASSLQGYQPQHF
CDR3 DNA: TGTGCCAGCAGCCTACAGGGGTATCAGCCCCAGCATTTT

J gene: TRBJ2-7
V gene: TRBV7-2
D gene: NA
clone size: NA
CDR3 protein: CASSFLPAYEQYF
CDR3 DNA: TGTGCCAGCAGCTTTCTTCCGGCCTACGAGCAGTACTTC

J gene: TRBJ2-1
V gene: TRBV7-8
D gene: NA
clone size: NA
CDR3 protein: CASSFTATLGGYNEQFF
CDR3 DNA: TGTGCCAGCAGCTTCACAGCCACTCTGGGGGGTTACAATGAGCAGTTCTTC

J gene: TRBJ1-4
V gene: TRBV5-1
D gene: TRBD1
clone size: NA
CDR3 protein: CASSATGQGVATNEKLFF
CDR3 DNA: TGCGCCAGCAGCGCCACGGGACAGGGGGTTGCAACTAATGAAAAACTGTTTTTT

J gene: TRBJ2-3
V gene: TRBV6-5
D gene: NA
clone size: NA
CDR3 protein: CASSYSARSTDTQYF
CDR3 DNA: TGTGCCAGCAGTTACTCTGCTAGAAGCACAGATACGCAGTATTTT

J gene: TRBJ2-5
V gene: TRBV19
D gene: TRBD2
clone size: NA
CDR3 protein: CASSISLLAGGDRRETQYF
CDR3 DNA: TGTGCCAGTAGTATCTCGTTACTAGCGGGAGGAGATCGGAGGGAGACCCAGTACTTC

J gene: TRBJ1-2
V gene: TRBV15
D gene: NA
clone size: NA
CDR3 protein: CATSPGGNYGYTF
CDR3 DNA: TGTGCCACCAGCCCCGGAGGTAACTATGGCTACACCTTC

J gene: TRBJ2-1
V gene: TRBV7-2
D gene: TRBD1
clone size: NA
CDR3 protein: CASSLVGQGSFTEQFF
CDR3 DNA: TGTGCCAGCAGCTTAGTGGGACAGGGGTCTTTCACGGAGCAGTTCTTC

J gene: TRBJ2-3
V gene: TRBV7-9
D gene: TRBD2
clone size: few
CDR3 protein: CASSTTREGWGTDTQYF
CDR3 DNA: TGTGCCAGCAGCACAACCCGGGAGGGGTGGGGCACAGATACGCAGTATTTT

J gene: TRBJ2-7
V gene: TRBV28
D gene: NA
clone size: NA
CDR3 protein: CASSNPKDSSYEQYF
CDR3 DNA: TGTGCCAGCAGTAACCCTAAGGACAGTTCCTACGAGCAGTACTTC

J gene: TRBJ2-1
V gene: TRBV7-2
D gene: TRBD2
clone size: NA
CDR3 protein: CASSRLAGGPSSYNEQFF
CDR3 DNA: TGTGCCAGCAGCAGACTAGCGGGAGGCCCCAGCTCCTACAATGAGCAGTTCTTC

J gene: TRBJ2-3
V gene: TRBV11-3
D gene: TRBD2
clone size: once
CDR3 protein: CASSLGVAGDTQYF
CDR3 DNA: TGTGCCAGCAGCTTAGGGGTAGCGGGGGATACGCAGTATTTT

J gene: TRBJ1-1
V gene: TRBV7-2
D gene: NA
clone size: NA
CDR3 protein: CASSLEYRDAFF
CDR3 DNA: TGTGCCAGCAGCTTAGAGTACAGGGATGCTTTCTTT

J gene: TRBJ2-2
V gene: TRBV18
D gene: TRBD1
clone size: NA
CDR3 protein: CASSPATGYYGELFF
CDR3 DNA: TGTGCCAGCTCACCAGCGACAGGGTATTACGGGGAGCTGTTTTTT

J gene: TRBJ2-1
V gene: TRBV5-1
D gene: TRBD2
clone size: NA
CDR3 protein: CASSPRGTSGTSSYNEQFF
CDR3 DNA: TGCGCCAGCAGCCCCAGAGGGACTAGCGGGACTAGCTCCTACAATGAGCAGTTCTTC

J gene: TRBJ2-3
V gene: TRBV5-1
D gene: TRBD2
clone size: NA
CDR3 protein: CASSPVAGGLLDTQYF
CDR3 DNA: TGCGCCAGCAGCCCCGTAGCGGGAGGGCTCTTAGATACGCAGTATTTT

J gene: TRBJ1-1
V gene: TRBV12-5
D gene: TRBD1
clone size: NA
CDR3 protein: CASGLDRGGTEAFF
CDR3 DNA: TGTGCTAGTGGTTTGGACAGGGGGGGCACTGAAGCTTTCTTT

J gene: TRBJ1-3
V gene: TRBV28
D gene: TRBD1
clone size: once
CDR3 protein: CASRSGQRIGNTIYF
CDR3 DNA: TGTGCCAGCAGGTCGGGACAGAGGATAGGAAACACCATATATTTT

J gene: TRBJ1-1
V gene: TRBV7-2
D gene: NA
clone size: NA
CDR3 protein: CASSKGYTEAFF
CDR3 DNA: TGTGCCAGCAGTAAGGGGTACACTGAAGCTTTCTTT

J gene: TRBJ2-7
V gene: TRBV2
D gene: TRBD2
clone size: NA
CDR3 protein: CASKREGSSYEQYF
CDR3 DNA: TGTGCCAGCAAAAGGGAGGGGAGCTCCTACGAGCAGTACTTC

J gene: TRBJ2-7
V gene: TRBV5-5
D gene: TRBD2
clone size: few
CDR3 protein: CASSSETSGGYEQYF
CDR3 DNA: TGTGCCAGCAGCTCCGAGACTAGCGGGGGTTACGAGCAGTACTTC

J gene: TRBJ2-1
V gene: TRBV6-1
D gene: NA
clone size: few
CDR3 protein: CASSDRGLHNEQFF
CDR3 DNA: TGTGCCAGCAGTGATCGCGGTCTTCACAATGAGCAGTTCTTC

J gene: TRBJ1-3
V gene: TRBV5-4
D gene: NA
clone size: few
CDR3 protein: CASSPGGRDSGNTIYF
CDR3 DNA: TGTGCCAGCAGCCCGGGCGGGCGGGACTCTGGAAACACCATATATTTT

J gene: TRBJ2-7
V gene: TRBV5-4
D gene: NA
clone size: NA
CDR3 protein: CASSYTGRSGDEQYF
CDR3 DNA: TGTGCCAGCAGCTATACAGGGAGGAGCGGGGACGAGCAGTACTTC

J gene: TRBJ1-2
V gene: TRBV2
D gene: TRBD1
clone size: NA
CDR3 protein: CASRDRGMGGYTF
CDR3 DNA: TGTGCCAGCAGGGACAGGGGGATGGGGGGCTACACCTTC

J gene: TRBJ1-4
V gene: TRBV7-2
D gene: TRBD1
clone size: NA
CDR3 protein: CASSPDRGFTEKLFF
CDR3 DNA: TGTGCCAGCAGCCCCGACAGGGGCTTTACGGAAAAACTGTTTTTT

J gene: TRBJ1-1
V gene: TRBV6-1
D gene: TRBD1
clone size: few
CDR3 protein: CASSITQGTTEAFF
CDR3 DNA: TGTGCCAGCAGTATCACACAGGGGACCACTGAAGCTTTCTTT

J gene: TRBJ2-1
V gene: TRBV11-2
D gene: TRBD2
clone size: NA
CDR3 protein: CASSLLAGGPVEQFF
CDR3 DNA: TGTGCCAGCAGCCTGCTAGCGGGGGGGCCGGTTGAGCAGTTCTTC

J gene: TRBJ1-1
V gene: TRBV19
D gene: NA
clone size: few
CDR3 protein: CASSPGPAPNTEAFF
CDR3 DNA: TGTGCCAGTAGTCCAGGGCCCGCCCCTAACACTGAAGCTTTCTTT